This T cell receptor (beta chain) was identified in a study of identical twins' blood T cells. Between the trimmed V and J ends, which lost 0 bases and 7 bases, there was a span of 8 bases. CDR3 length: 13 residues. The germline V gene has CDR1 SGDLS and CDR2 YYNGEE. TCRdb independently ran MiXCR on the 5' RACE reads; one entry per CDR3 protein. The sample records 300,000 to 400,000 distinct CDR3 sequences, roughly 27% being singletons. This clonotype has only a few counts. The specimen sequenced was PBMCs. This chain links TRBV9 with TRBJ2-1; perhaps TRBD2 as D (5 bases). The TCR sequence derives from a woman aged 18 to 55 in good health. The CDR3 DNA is TGTGCCAGCAGCGTAGGAGGGTGGAATGAGCAGTTCTTC. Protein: CASSVGGWNEQFF.